This T cell receptor (beta chain) was documented in a study of molecular identifiers for immune sequencing clone quantification. V was cut by 1 base and J by 7 bases, with 17 bases left in between. The CDR3 is 15 amino acids. Germline CDR1 MGHRA, CDR2 YSYEKL. TCRdb fed the PCR reads into MiXCR, producing one record per CDR3 protein. The data hold about 630,000 distinct CDR3 sequences, with about 25% observed a single time. A few counts support this clonotype. J is TRBJ2-7 and V is TRBV4-1; D is uncertain. The sequence was obtained from a human donor in good health. Some libraries in this study had Jurkat cell RNA spiked in. Sequences were obtained from naive CD8+ T cells from blood, with Jurkat cell RNA spiked in. Subset described: FACS-sorted CD8+CD4-CCR7+CD45RA+ naive T cells. This CDR3 is CASSQAPDAAWEQYF. The CDR3, as DNA: TGCGCCAGCAGCCAAGCCCCGGACGCGGCTTGGGAGCAGTACTTC.